A selection of T cell receptor beta chains follows, all from one sample in a study of blood T cell repertoires in COVID-19. Here immunoSEQ multiplex PCR was the method, and the copy in TCRdb shows in-frame clones only, minus some. The table records 200,000 to 250,000 clones, 70% to 90% of them present only once. The sequencing sample was made of peripheral blood. These receptors all come from a woman aged 40-49 years with acute or convalescent COVID-19. Each CDR3 is given with its conserved first and last residue. The D gene is left open where the match is weak. Size tells how often a clone was seen (once, few, many) or the class of an expanded clone, and some rows leave it out.

NA	TRBJ1-6	TRBV3-1/TRBV3-2	NA	CASSQMTENSPLHF	TGTGCCAGCAGCCAAATGACAGAAAATTCACCCCTCCACTTT
NA	TRBJ2-3	TRBV5-1	once	CASSLSRGADTQYF	TGCGCCAGCAGCTTGAGCAGGGGGGCAGATACGCAGTATTTT
NA	TRBJ1-3	TRBV27	NA	CASSLSRAGNTIYF	TGTGCCAGCAGTTTATCCAGGGCTGGAAACACCATATATTTT
TRBD1	TRBJ2-5	TRBV5-1	NA	CASSLQGTAQETQYF	TGCGCCAGCAGCTTACAGGGGACAGCCCAAGAGACCCAGTACTTC
TRBD1	TRBJ1-2	TRBV7-8	NA	CASSFNRDRYNYGYTF	TGTGCCAGCAGCTTTAACCGGGACAGGTATAACTATGGCTACACCTTC
NA	TRBJ2-3	TRBV5-1	NA	CASSLAHGLGGATQYF	TGCGCCAGCAGCTTGGCCCACGGACTAGGGGGGGCTACGCAGTATTTT
NA	TRBJ1-5	TRBV2	NA	CASRSQGNQPQHF	TGTGCCAGCAGGTCCCAGGGCAATCAGCCCCAGCATTTT
TRBD1	TRBJ1-2	TRBV6-1	NA	CASSEARTGFGGYTF	TGTGCCAGCAGTGAAGCGAGGACAGGGTTTGGTGGCTACACCTTC
TRBD2	TRBJ2-5	TRBV7-8	NA	CASRQAGALQETQYF	TGTGCCAGCAGGCAGGCGGGAGCCCTTCAAGAGACCCAGTACTTC
NA	TRBJ1-1	TRBV28	NA	CASRDLDRRNTEAFF	TGTGCCAGCAGGGACTTGGACAGACGGAACACTGAAGCTTTCTTT
TRBD1	TRBJ2-4	TRBV24-1	few	CATSDLPHRTGGNIQYF	TGTGCCACCAGTGATTTGCCTCATAGGACAGGGGGGAACATTCAGTACTTC
NA	TRBJ1-4	TRBV7-7	NA	CASSQTTGTREKLFF	TGTGCCAGCAGCCAAACAACCGGGACACGGGAAAAACTGTTTTTT
TRBD1	TRBJ1-5	TRBV29-1	NA	CSVEGQGAGQPQHF	TGCAGCGTTGAAGGCCAGGGGGCAGGTCAGCCCCAGCATTTT
TRBD1	TRBJ2-4	TRBV29-1	NA	CSVRDRVYIQYF	TGCAGCGTCCGGGACAGGGTATACATTCAGTACTTC
TRBD2	TRBJ2-5	TRBV5-1	NA	CASSSWRGDQETQYF	TGCGCCAGCAGCTCCTGGCGGGGGGACCAAGAGACCCAGTACTTC
NA	TRBJ1-2	TRBV1	NA	CTSSQDPRTPTNYGYTF	TGCACCAGCAGCCAAGATCCCCGGACTCCGACTAACTATGGCTACACCTTC
NA	TRBJ1-2	TRBV6-5	NA	CASSFNEVHYGYTF	TGTGCCAGCAGTTTCAATGAGGTACACTATGGCTACACCTTC
TRBD1	TRBJ2-2	TRBV11-3	NA	CASSPDRGGTGELFF	TGTGCCAGCAGCCCCGACAGGGGTGGGACCGGGGAGCTGTTTTTT
NA	TRBJ2-5	TRBV6-5	NA	CASSLLETQYF	TGTGCCAGCAGCCTACTAGAGACCCAGTACTTC
NA	TRBJ2-3	TRBV14	NA	CASSQGWGPDTQYF	TGTGCCAGCAGCCAAGGTTGGGGGCCAGATACGCAGTATTTT
NA	TRBJ1-1	TRBV18	NA	CASSPPGGRNTEAFF	TGTGCCAGCTCACCACCGGGGGGGAGGAACACTGAAGCTTTCTTT
TRBD1	TRBJ1-4	TRBV6-1	NA	CASREGGQGLEKLFF	TGTGCCAGCAGGGAAGGGGGACAGGGGTTGGAAAAACTGTTTTTT
NA	TRBJ1-2	TRBV13	NA	CASSLGHLLYGYTF	TGTGCCAGCAGCCTCGGACATCTACTCTATGGCTACACCTTC
TRBD2	TRBJ2-2	TRBV5-8	NA	CASSRSGLAGPNTGELFF	TGTGCCAGCAGCAGATCGGGACTAGCGGGGCCGAACACCGGGGAGCTGTTTTTT
NA	TRBJ1-2	TRBV5-6	NA	CASSPQQGVYTF	TGTGCCAGCAGCCCCCAACAGGGTGTCTACACCTTC
TRBD1	TRBJ1-2	TRBV6-5	NA	CASSYVGQGDYGYTF	TGTGCCAGCAGTTACGTAGGACAGGGCGACTATGGCTACACCTTC
NA	TRBJ1-1	TRBV10-2	NA	CASSAQGGTEAFF	TGCGCCAGCAGTGCACAGGGCGGAACTGAAGCTTTCTTT
NA	TRBJ2-5	TRBV25-1	NA	CASSEKQAYQETQYF	TGTGCCAGCAGTGAAAAACAGGCGTACCAAGAGACCCAGTACTTC
NA	TRBJ1-3	TRBV3-1/TRBV3-2	NA	CASTLDRPGNTIYF	TGTGCCAGCACCTTAGACAGGCCGGGAAACACCATATATTTT
TRBD2	TRBJ2-2	TRBV30	NA	CAWSVDGLAGELFF	TGTGCCTGGAGTGTTGACGGACTAGCCGGGGAGCTGTTTTTT
TRBD1	TRBJ1-1	TRBV9	NA	CASSGQGNTEAFF	TGTGCCAGCAGCGGACAGGGGAACACTGAAGCTTTCTTT
NA	TRBJ1-6	TRBV6-5	NA	CASSGGFYSPLHF	TGTGCCAGCAGCGGGGGATTTTATTCACCCCTCCACTTT
NA	TRBJ1-1	TRBV5-4	NA	CASSPRGGTEAFF	TGTGCCAGCAGCCCCCGGGGGGGAACTGAAGCTTTCTTT
NA	TRBJ1-3	TRBV9	NA	CASSVGGQGNTIYF	TGTGCCAGCAGCGTAGGGGGACAAGGAAACACCATATATTTT
TRBD2	TRBJ2-3	TRBV9	once	CASSRTSGGERTDTQYF	TGTGCCAGCAGCCGAACTAGCGGGGGGGAGCGCACAGATACGCAGTATTTT
NA	TRBJ2-1	TRBV7-6	NA	CASSLGPGNEQFF	TGTGCCAGCAGCTTAGGTCCCGGGAATGAGCAGTTCTTC
NA	TRBJ1-2	TRBV12-3/TRBV12-4	NA	CASTPFVGHGYTF	TGTGCCAGCACCCCCTTCGTGGGGCACGGCTACACCTTC
TRBD1	TRBJ1-3	TRBV7-8	NA	CASSTQGVGNTIYF	TGTGCCAGCAGCACACAGGGGGTCGGAAACACCATATATTTT
NA	TRBJ1-2	TRBV6-1	NA	CASSEGGSWGYTF	TGTGCCAGCAGTGAAGGAGGGTCCTGGGGCTACACCTTC
TRBD1	TRBJ2-2	TRBV7-8	NA	CASSLETWDSASAGELFF	TGTGCCAGCAGCTTAGAGACTTGGGACAGTGCCTCCGCCGGGGAGCTGTTTTTT
NA	TRBJ1-1	TRBV19	NA	CASSLTGTSNTEAFF	TGTGCCAGTAGTCTCACCGGGACATCGAACACTGAAGCTTTCTTT
NA	TRBJ1-6	TRBV27	NA	CASSSGRTLHF	TGTGCCAGCAGCTCGGGGAGGACCCTCCACTTT
NA	TRBJ1-2	TRBV29-1	NA	CSVEGGAYGYTF	TGCAGCGTTGAAGGGGGAGCCTATGGCTACACCTTC
TRBD2	TRBJ2-1	TRBV5-5	NA	CASSLDSSGGYNEQFF	TGTGCCAGCAGCTTGGACTCTAGCGGGGGGTACAATGAGCAGTTCTTC
TRBD1	TRBJ1-4	TRBV6-1	NA	CASSGLTGPTGTGHEKLFF	TGTGCCAGCAGTGGACTTACCGGTCCAACCGGGACAGGGCATGAAAAACTGTTTTTT
NA	TRBJ1-4	TRBV10-3	NA	CATNDGVTTNEKLFF	TGTGCCACGAATGACGGAGTAACAACTAATGAAAAACTGTTTTTT
NA	TRBJ1-3	TRBV9	NA	CASSVGTDRDTIYF	TGTGCCAGCAGCGTAGGCACTGATCGCGACACCATATATTTT
TRBD1	TRBJ2-3	TRBV7-9	NA	CASRPWDSLTDTQYF	TGTGCCAGCAGGCCGTGGGACAGCCTCACAGATACGCAGTATTTT
NA	TRBJ1-5	TRBV6-5	NA	CASSSRANQPQHF	TGTGCCAGCAGCTCCAGGGCCAATCAGCCCCAGCATTTT
NA	TRBJ1-5	TRBV27	NA	CASSPQGNQPQHF	TGTGCCAGCAGTCCCCAGGGTAATCAGCCCCAGCATTTT
NA	TRBJ1-1	TRBV5-1	NA	CASSLAGDWTEAFF	TGCGCCAGCAGCTTGGCAGGTGATTGGACTGAAGCTTTCTTT
TRBD1	TRBJ1-2	TRBV10-3	NA	CAISARDSKGEGYTF	TGTGCCATCAGTGCCCGGGACAGCAAAGGTGAGGGCTACACCTTC
TRBD2	TRBJ2-1	TRBV5-6	NA	CASSYRTSGALYNEQFF	TGTGCCAGCAGCTATCGGACTAGCGGAGCTCTCTACAATGAGCAGTTCTTC